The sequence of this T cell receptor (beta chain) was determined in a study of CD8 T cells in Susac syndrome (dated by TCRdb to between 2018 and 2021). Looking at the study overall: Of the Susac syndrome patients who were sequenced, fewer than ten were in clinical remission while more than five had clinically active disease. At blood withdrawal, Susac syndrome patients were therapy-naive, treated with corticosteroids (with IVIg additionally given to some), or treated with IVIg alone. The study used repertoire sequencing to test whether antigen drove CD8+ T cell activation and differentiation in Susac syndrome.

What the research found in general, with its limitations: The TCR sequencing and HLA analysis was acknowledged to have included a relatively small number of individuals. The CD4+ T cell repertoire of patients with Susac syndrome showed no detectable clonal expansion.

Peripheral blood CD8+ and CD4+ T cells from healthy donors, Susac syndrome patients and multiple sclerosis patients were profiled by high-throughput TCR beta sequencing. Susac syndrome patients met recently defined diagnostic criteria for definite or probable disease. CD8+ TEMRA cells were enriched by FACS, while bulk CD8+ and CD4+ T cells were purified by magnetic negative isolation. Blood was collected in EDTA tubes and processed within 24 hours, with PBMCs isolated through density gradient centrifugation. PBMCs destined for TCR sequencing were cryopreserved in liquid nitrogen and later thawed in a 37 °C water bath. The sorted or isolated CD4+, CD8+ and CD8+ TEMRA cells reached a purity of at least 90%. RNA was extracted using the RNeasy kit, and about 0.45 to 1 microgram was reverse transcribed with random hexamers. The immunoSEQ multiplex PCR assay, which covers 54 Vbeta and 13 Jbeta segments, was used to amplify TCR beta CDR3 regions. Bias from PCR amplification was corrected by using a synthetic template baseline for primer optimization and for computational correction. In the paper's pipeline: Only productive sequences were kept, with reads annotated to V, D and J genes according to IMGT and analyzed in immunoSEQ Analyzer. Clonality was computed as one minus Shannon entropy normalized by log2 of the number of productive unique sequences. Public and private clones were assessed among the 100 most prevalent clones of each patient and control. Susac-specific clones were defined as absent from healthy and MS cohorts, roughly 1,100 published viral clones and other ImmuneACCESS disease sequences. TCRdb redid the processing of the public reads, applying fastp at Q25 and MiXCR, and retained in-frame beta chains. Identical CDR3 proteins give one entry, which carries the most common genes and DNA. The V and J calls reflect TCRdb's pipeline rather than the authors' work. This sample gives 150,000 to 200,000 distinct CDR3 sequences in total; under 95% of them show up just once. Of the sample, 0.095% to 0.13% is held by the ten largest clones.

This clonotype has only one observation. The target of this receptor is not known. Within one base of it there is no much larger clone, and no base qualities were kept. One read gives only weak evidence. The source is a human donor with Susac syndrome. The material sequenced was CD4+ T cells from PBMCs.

The nucleotide sequence reads TGTGCCAGCAGTTTCGGGCGGACACACAATGAGCAGTTCTTC. Its protein reads: CASSFGRTHNEQFF. The chain couples TRBV12-3 or TRBV12-4 to TRBJ2-1; D gene: possibly TRBD1, on 5 matching bases. Counted from cysteine to phenylalanine, this CDR3 has 14 amino acids. The only DNA kept is the CDR3, 42 bases in frame from the first base. V lost 3 bases and J lost 5 bases; the stretch between them is 11 bases long.